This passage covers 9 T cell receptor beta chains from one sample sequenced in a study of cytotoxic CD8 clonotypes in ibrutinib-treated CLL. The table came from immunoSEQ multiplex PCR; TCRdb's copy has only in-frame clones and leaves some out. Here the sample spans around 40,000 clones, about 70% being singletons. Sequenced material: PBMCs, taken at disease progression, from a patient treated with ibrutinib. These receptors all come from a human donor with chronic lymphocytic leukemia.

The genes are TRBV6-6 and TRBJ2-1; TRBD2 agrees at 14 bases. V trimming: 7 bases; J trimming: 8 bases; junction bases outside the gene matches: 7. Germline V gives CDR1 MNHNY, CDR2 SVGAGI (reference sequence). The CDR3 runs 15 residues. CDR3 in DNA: TGTGCCAGCAACCCGGGACTAGCGGGAGCTTATGAGCAGTTCTTC. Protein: CASNPGLAGAYEQFF.

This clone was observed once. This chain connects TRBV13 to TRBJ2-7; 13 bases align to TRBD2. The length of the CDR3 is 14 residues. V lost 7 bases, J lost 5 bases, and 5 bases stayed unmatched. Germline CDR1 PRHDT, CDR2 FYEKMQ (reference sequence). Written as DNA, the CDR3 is TGTGCCAGCAAACTAGCGGGGGGGCCCCACGAGCAGTACTTC. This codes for CASKLAGGPHEQYF.

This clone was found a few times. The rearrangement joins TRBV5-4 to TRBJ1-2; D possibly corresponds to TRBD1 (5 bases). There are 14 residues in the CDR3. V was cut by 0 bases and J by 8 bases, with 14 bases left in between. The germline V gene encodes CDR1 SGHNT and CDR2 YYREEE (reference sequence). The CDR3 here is CASSLGSRTFGYTF. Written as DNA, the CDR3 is TGTGCCAGCAGCTTGGGATCCCGGACATTCGGCTACACCTTC.

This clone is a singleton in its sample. The CDR3 region has the DNA TGTGCCAGCAGTGAAGCGAACAGGGCTTGGGTCGGGAATGAGCAGTTCTTC. Its protein is CASSEANRAWVGNEQFF. The chain recombines TRBV6-1 with TRBJ2-1, with TRBD1 as a possible D gene (6 bases). Germline V gives CDR1 MNHNS, CDR2 SASEGT. This CDR3 spans 17 amino acids. Trimming cost V 0 bases and J 7 bases, with 19 bases left between them.

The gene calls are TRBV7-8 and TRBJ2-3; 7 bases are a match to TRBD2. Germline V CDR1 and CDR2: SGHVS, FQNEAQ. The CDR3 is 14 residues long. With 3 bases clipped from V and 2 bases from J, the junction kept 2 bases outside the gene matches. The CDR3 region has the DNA TGTGCCAGCAGCTTGGCGGGAGCCACAGATACGCAGTATTTT. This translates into CASSLAGATDTQYF.

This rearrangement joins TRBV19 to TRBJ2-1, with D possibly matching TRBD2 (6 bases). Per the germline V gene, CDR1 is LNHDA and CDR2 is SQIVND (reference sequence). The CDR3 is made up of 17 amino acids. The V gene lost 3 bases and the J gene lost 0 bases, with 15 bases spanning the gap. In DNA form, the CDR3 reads TGTGCCAGTAGTATTCGGGCCTGGGGACTCTCCTACAATGAGCAGTTCTTC. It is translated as CASSIRAWGLSYNEQFF.

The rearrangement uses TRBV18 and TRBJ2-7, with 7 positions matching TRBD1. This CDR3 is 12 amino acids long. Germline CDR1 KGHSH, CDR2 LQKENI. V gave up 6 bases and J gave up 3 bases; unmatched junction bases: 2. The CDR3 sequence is CASSGQNYEQYF. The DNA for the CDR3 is TGTGCCAGCTCGGGACAGAACTACGAGCAGTACTTC. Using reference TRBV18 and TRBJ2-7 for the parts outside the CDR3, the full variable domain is NAGVMQNPRHLVRRRGQEARLRCSPMKGHSHVYWYRQLPEEGLKFMVYLQKENIIDESGMPKERFSAEFPKEGPSILRIQQVVRGDSAAYFCASSGQNYEQYFGPGTRLTVT.

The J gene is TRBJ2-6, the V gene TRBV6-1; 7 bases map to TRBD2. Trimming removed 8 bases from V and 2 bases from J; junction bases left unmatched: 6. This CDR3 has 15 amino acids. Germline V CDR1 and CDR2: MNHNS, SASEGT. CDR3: CASGQGGTGANVLTF. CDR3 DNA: TGTGCCAGCGGTCAGGGAGGGACTGGGGCCAACGTCCTGACTTTC.

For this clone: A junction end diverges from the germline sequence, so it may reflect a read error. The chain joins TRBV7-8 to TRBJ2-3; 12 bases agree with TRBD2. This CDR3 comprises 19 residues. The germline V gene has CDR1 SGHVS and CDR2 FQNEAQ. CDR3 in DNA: TGTGGCAGCAGCGCTTCCAGACTAGCGGGGGACCGGATCACAGATACGCAGTATTTT. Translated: CGSSASRLAGDRITDTQYF.